This record looks at one TCR beta chain sequence and its context. How the authors handled the data: Counts of nucleated cells, estimated from reference gene primer amplification, were obtained. Using immunoSEQ multiplex PCR, the repertoire was profiled, and TCRdb retains in-frame clones only, with some absent. The V and J calls and clone size come from that table; D and trimming were worked out from the DNA. The table lists 190,000 or so clones, about 86% of them singletons. The CDR3 has 17 residues. Germline V gene sequence: CDR1 SGHAT, CDR2 FQNNGV. The V end was cut by 5 bases, the J end by 0 bases, with 19 bases between. The data derive from a study of blood T cell repertoires in COVID-19. Across the study: COVID-19 samples collected from the United States, Italy and Spain covered acute and convalescent phases. Sample material is recorded as cDNA or gDNA derived from T cells, B-cell-depleted T cells, or PBMCs.

The chain employs TRBV11-2 and TRBJ1-1; D may be TRBD1 (5 bases). What was sequenced was peripheral blood. This sequence was found in a woman under 30 who had recovered from COVID-19. CDR3 coding DNA: TGTGCCAGCAGCCCGATGGCCGGGGGGAGGATGAACACTGAAGCTTTCTTT. Amino acids: CASSPMAGGRMNTEAFF. Variable domain in full (rest from reference TRBV11-2 and TRBJ1-1): EAGVAQSPRYKIIEKRQSVAFWCNPISGHATLYWYQQILGQGPKLLIQFQNNGVVDDSQLPKDRFSAERLKGVDSTLKIQPAKLEDSAVYLCASSPMAGGRMNTEAFFGQGTRLTVV.